Listed below are T cell receptor beta chains from one sample, sequenced in a study of cytomegalovirus exposure and HLA in healthy donors. Clones were read by immunoSEQ multiplex PCR, and TCRdb kept only the in-frame ones, dropping some. The table has 60,000 to 85,000 clones, 78% seen once; the top ten hold roughly 1.7%. Sequenced: PBMCs. Receptors were obtained from a man aged 40-55 years in good health and CMV-seronegative. Both conserved end residues are part of each CDR3. Fields, in order: V gene, D gene, clone size, J gene, CDR3 protein, CDR3 DNA. The D gene is left open where the match is weak. Rows may omit the clone size; those that give it use once, few, many or a size class.

TRBV28,.,.,TRBJ2-7,CASSHYEQYF,TGTGCCAGCAGCCACTACGAGCAGTACTTC
TRBV9,.,once,TRBJ2-6,CASSRTGQPNGLTF,TGTGCCAGCAGCAGAACAGGACAACCCAACGGCCTGACTTTC
TRBV18,.,.,TRBJ1-4,CASSPRTGGDEKLFF,TGTGCCAGCTCACCAAGAACGGGAGGGGACGAAAAACTGTTTTTT
TRBV28,TRBD2,.,TRBJ2-3,CASSFSPGRALNTDTQYF,TGTGCCAGCAGTTTTTCGCCCGGGAGGGCCCTAAACACAGATACGCAGTATTTT
TRBV5-1,TRBD1,.,TRBJ2-7,CASSLEGQGYEQYF,TGCGCCAGCAGCTTGGAGGGACAGGGCTACGAGCAGTACTTC
TRBV9,TRBD1,few,TRBJ1-2,CASSGTGLNYGYTF,TGTGCCAGCAGCGGGACAGGGCTTAACTATGGCTACACCTTC
TRBV2,TRBD1,.,TRBJ2-7,CASGTGGHEQYF,TGTGCCAGCGGGACAGGGGGCCACGAGCAGTACTTC
TRBV2,.,.,TRBJ1-3,CASSAGQSGNTIYF,TGTGCCAGCAGTGCCGGACAATCTGGAAACACCATATATTTT
TRBV5-4,.,.,TRBJ1-6,CASSRGEGSYSPLHF,TGTGCCAGCAGCCGCGGGGAGGGGAGTTATTCACCCCTCCACTTT
TRBV2,TRBD1,.,TRBJ1-5,CASGTGRGQPQHF,TGTGCCAGCGGGACAGGGAGGGGTCAGCCCCAGCATTTT
TRBV2,TRBD1,.,TRBJ1-1,CASRFGQGAEAFF,TGTGCCAGCAGATTTGGACAGGGGGCTGAAGCTTTCTTT
TRBV2,.,.,TRBJ2-5,CASIRGGETQYF,TGTGCCAGCATCAGGGGCGGGGAGACCCAGTACTTC
TRBV5-1,.,.,TRBJ2-3,CASSSRVVGTDTQYF,TGCGCCAGCAGCTCACGGGTGGTGGGCACAGATACGCAGTATTTT